These 3 T cell receptor beta chains were all obtained from the same sample, sequenced in a study of blood T cells in healthy people across ages. Then a second PCR, running roughly 7 to 11 cycles, was carried out with a sample-barcoded 5' primer and a J-beta primer mix. TCRdb processed the 5' RACE reads anew with MiXCR; each CDR3 protein has one entry. The sample has hundreds of thousands of distinct CDR3 sequences, around two fifths seen once; the top ten hold approximately 19%. The sequenced sample consisted of blood. The source is a man aged 55 to 69 in good health.

Notes on this clonotype: A junction end diverges from the germline sequence, so it may reflect a read error. The V gene is TRBV20-1, the J gene TRBJ1-2; maybe TRBD1 (5 bases). In germline, CDR1 is DFQATT, CDR2 SNEGSKA (reference sequence). The CDR3 extends over 13 amino acids. CDR3 sequence: CSARDTGLYGYTF. In nucleotides, the CDR3 is TGCAGCGCTAGAGATACAGGCCTCTATGGCTACACCTTC.

The chain recombines TRBV7-2 with TRBJ2-7; tentative D call: TRBD1 (6 bases). Germline values: CDR1 SGHTA, CDR2 FQGNSA. The CDR3 is 14 amino acids. V dropped 6 bases and J dropped 3 bases, with 15 bases sitting between them. The CDR3 DNA sequence: TGTGCCAGCAGTGCCGGGACAACGGGCTACGAGCAGTACTTC. Its translation: CASSAGTTGYEQYF.

This clonotype was observed many times. The chain links TRBV14 to TRBJ1-6; D is ambiguous. Germline V gene lookup returns CDR1 SGHDN and CDR2 FVKESK. This CDR3 region has 13 residues. V was cut by 2 bases and J by 12 bases, with 11 bases left in between. CDR3 coding DNA: TGTGCCAGCAGCCAATTCGTTGCGGAACCCCTCCACTTT. It is translated as CASSQFVAEPLHF.